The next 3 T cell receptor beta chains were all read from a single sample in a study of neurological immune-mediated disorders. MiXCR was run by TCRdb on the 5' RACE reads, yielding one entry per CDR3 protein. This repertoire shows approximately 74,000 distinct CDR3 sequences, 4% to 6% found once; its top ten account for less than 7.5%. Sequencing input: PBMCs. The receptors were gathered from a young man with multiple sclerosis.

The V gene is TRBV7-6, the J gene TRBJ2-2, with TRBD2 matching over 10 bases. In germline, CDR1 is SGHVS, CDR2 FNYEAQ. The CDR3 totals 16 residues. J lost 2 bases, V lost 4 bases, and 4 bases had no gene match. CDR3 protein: CASSSGLATNTGELFF. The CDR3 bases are TGTGCCAGCAGCTCGGGACTAGCGACCAACACCGGGGAGCTGTTTTTT.

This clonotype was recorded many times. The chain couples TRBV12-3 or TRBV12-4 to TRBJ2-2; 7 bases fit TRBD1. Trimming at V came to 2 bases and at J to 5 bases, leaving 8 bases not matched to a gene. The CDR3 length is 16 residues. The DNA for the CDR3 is TGTGCCAGCAGTTTAAGTCACAGGGGACGGACCGGGGAGCTGTTTTTT. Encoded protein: CASSLSHRGRTGELFF.

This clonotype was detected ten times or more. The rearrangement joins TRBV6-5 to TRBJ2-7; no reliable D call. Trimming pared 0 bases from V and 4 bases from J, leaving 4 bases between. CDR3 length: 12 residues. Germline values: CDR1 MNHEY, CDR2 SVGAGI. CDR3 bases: TGTGCCAGCAGTTACTCGAAGTACGAGCAGTACTTC. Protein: CASSYSKYEQYF.